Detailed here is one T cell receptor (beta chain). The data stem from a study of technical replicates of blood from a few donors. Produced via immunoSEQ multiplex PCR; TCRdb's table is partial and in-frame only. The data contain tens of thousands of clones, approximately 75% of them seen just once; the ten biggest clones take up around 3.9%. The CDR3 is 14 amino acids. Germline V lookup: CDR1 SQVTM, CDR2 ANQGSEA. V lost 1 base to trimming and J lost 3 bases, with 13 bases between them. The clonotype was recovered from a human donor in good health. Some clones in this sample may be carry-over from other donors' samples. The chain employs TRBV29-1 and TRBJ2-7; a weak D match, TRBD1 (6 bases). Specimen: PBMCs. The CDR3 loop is CSVEGSQGNYEQYF. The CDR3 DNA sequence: TGCAGCGTTGAAGGTTCGCAGGGGAACTACGAGCAGTACTTC.